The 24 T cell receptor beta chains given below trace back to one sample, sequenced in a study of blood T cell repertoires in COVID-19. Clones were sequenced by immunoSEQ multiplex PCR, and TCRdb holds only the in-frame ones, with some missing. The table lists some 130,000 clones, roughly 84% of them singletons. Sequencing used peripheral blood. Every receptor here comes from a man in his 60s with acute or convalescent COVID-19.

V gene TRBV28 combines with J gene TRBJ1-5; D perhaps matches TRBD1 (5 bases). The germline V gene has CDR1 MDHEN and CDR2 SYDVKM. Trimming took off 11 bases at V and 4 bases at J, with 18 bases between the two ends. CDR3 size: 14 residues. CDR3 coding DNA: TGTGCCGGCGGGGGTGGGTCTTCGAATCAGCCCCAGCATTTT. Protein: CAGGGGSSNQPQHF.

The CDR3 DNA sequence: TGTGCCAGCAGTTTCCTCGCGGGGGGCGCAGACGAGCAGTACTTC. This sequence encodes CASSFLAGGADEQYF. This sequence joins TRBV27 and TRBJ2-7; TRBD2 agrees at 8 bases. The CDR3 loop spans 15 amino acids. Germline lookup yields CDR1 MNHEY and CDR2 SMNVEV (reference sequence). The V and J ends lost 3 bases and 5 bases, in that order; junction bases with no gene match: 9.

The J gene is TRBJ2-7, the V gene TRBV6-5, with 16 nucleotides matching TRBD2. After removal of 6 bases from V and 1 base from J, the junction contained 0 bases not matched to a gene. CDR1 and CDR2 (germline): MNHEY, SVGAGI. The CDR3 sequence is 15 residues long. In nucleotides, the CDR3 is TGTGCCAGCAGGGGACTAGCGGGAGGGTCCTACGAGCAGTACTTC. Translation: CASRGLAGGSYEQYF.

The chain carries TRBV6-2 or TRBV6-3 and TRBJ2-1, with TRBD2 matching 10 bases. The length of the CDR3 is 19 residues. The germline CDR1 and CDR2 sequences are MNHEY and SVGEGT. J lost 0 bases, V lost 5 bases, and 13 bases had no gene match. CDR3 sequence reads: CASSPGRLAGAPSYNEQFF. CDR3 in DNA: TGTGCCAGCAGTCCCGGGAGGCTAGCGGGGGCCCCCTCCTACAATGAGCAGTTCTTC.

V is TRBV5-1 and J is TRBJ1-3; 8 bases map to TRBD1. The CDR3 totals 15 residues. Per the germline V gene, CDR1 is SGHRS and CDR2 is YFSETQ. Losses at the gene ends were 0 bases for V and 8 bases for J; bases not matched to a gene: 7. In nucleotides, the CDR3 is TGCGCCAGCAGCTTGGGCCCCGGGACAGGTGACACCATATATTTT. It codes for CASSLGPGTGDTIYF.

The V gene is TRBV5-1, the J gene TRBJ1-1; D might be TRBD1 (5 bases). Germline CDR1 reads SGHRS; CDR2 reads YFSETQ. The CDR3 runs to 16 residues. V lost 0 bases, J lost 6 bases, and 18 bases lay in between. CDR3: CASSLETALGTSEAFF. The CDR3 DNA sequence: TGCGCCAGCAGCTTGGAAACAGCCCTAGGGACTTCTGAAGCTTTCTTT.

The chain's CDR3 is CASSFWTGSSYEQYF. The CDR3 DNA reads TGCGCCAGCAGCTTCTGGACAGGGAGCTCCTACGAGCAGTACTTC. V usage is TRBV5-1 and J usage is TRBJ2-7; 8 bases map to TRBD1. CDR3 size: 15 residues. Germline CDR1 is SGHRS and CDR2 is YFSETQ. Unmatched junction bases numbered 4, after V lost 2 bases and J lost 0 bases.

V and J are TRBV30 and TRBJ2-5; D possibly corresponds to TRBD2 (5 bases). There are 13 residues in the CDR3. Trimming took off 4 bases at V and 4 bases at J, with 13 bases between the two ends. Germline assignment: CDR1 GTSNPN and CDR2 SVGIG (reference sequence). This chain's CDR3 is CAWNGVAGETQYF. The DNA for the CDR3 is TGTGCCTGGAACGGGGTAGCAGGAGAGACCCAGTACTTC.

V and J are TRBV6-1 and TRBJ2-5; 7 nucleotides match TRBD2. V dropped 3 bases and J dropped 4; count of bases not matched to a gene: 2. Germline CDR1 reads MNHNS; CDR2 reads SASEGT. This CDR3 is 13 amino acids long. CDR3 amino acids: CASSDLAAETQYF. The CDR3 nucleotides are TGTGCCAGCAGTGATCTAGCGGCAGAGACCCAGTACTTC.

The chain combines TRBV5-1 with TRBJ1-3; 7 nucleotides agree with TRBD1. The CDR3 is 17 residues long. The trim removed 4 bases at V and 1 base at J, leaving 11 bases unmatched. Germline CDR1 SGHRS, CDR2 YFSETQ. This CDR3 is CASSPSRDSPSGNTIYF. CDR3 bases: TGCGCCAGCAGCCCGTCTAGGGACAGCCCGTCTGGAAACACCATATATTTT.

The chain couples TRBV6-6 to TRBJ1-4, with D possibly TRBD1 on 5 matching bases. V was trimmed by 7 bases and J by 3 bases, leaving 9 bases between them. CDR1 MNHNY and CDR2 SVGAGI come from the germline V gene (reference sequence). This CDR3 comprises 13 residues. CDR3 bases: TGTGCCAGCACGGGGGATTCTAATGAAAAACTGTTTTTT. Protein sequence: CASTGDSNEKLFF.

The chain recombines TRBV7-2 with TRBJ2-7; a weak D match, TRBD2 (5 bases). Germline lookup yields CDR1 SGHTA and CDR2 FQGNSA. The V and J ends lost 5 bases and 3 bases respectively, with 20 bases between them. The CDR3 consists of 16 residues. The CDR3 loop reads CASSPIGLPWSYEQYF. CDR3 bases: TGTGCCAGCAGCCCCATCGGACTGCCCTGGAGCTACGAGCAGTACTTC.

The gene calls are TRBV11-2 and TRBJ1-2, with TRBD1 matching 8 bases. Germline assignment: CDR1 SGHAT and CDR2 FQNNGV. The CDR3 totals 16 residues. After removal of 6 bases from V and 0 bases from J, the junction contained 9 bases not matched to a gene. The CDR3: CASREGQDHSNYGYTF. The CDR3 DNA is TGTGCCAGCAGAGAGGGACAGGACCACTCTAACTATGGCTACACCTTC.

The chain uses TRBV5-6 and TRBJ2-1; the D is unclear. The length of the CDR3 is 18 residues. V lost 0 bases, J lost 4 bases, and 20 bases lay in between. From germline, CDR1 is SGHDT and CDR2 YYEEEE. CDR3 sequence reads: CASSLAYSKPQSYNEQFF. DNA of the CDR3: TGTGCCAGCAGCTTGGCCTACTCGAAGCCCCAATCGTACAATGAGCAGTTCTTC.

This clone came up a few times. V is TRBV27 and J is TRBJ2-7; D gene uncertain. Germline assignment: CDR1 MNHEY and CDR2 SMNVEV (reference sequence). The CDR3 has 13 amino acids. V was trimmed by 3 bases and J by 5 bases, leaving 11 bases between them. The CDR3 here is CASSFSPEDEQYF. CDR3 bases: TGTGCCAGCAGTTTTAGTCCCGAGGACGAGCAGTACTTC.

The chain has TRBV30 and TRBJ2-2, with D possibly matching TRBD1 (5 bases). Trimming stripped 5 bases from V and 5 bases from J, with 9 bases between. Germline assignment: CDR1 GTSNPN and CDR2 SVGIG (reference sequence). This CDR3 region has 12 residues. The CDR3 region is CAWQGDTGELFF. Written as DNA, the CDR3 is TGTGCCTGGCAGGGCGATACCGGGGAGCTGTTTTTT. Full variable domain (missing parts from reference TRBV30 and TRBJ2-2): SQTIHQWPATLVQPVGSPLSLECTVEGTSNPNLYWYRQAAGRGLQLLFYSVGIGQISSEVPQNLSASRPQDRQFILSSKKLLLSDSGFYLCAWQGDTGELFFGEGSRLTVL.

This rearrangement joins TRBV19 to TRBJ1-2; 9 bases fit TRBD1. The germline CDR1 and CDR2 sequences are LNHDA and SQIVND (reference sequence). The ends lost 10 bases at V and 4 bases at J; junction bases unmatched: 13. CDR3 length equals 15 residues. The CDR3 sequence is CAIKTPGQGVYGYTF. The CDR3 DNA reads TGTGCCATTAAAACGCCGGGACAGGGAGTCTATGGCTACACCTTC.

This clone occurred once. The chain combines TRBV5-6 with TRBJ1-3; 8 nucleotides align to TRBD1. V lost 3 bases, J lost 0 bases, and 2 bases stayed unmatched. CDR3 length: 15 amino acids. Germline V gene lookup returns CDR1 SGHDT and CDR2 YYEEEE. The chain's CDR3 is CASSYRGYSGNTIYF. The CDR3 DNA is TGTGCCAGCAGCTACAGGGGGTACTCTGGAAACACCATATATTTT.

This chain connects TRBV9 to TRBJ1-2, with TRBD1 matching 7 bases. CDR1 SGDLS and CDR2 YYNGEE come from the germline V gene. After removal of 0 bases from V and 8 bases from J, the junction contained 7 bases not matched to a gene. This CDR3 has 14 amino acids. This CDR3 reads CASSVEPTGPGYTF. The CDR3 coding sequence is TGTGCCAGCAGCGTAGAACCGACAGGGCCCGGCTACACCTTC.

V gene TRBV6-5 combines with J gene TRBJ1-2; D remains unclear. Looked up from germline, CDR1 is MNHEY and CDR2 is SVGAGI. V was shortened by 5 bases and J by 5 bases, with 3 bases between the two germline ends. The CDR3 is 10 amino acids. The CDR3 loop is CASSLYGYTF. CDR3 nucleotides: TGTGCCAGCAGTCTTTATGGCTACACCTTC.

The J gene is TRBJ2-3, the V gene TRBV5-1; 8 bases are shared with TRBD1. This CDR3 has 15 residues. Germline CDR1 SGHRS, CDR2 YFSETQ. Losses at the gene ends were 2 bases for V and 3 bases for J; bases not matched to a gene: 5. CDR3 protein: CASSLGQGSTDTQYF. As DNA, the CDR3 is TGCGCCAGCAGCTTAGGACAGGGCTCTACAGATACGCAGTATTTT.

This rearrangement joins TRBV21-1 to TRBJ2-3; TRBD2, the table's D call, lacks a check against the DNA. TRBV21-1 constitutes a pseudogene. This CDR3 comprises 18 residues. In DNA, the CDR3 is TGTGCCAGCAGCAAAGTTACTAGCGGGGGGGTTAGCACAGATACGCAGTATTTT. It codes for CASSKVTSGGVSTDTQYF.

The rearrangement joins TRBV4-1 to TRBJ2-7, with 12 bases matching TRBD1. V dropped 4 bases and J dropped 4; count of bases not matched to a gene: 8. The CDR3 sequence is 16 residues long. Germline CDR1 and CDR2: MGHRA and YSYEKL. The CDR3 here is CASSPLRDRGLYEQYF. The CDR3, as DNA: TGCGCCAGCAGCCCCCTCAGGGACAGGGGGCTGTACGAGCAGTACTTC.

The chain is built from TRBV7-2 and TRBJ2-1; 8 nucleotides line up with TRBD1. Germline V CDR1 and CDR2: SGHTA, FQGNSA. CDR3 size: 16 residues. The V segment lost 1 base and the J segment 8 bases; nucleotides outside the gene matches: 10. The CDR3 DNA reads TGTGCCAGCAGCTTAGAGCTCAGGGGGCAGGGCGATGAGCAGTTCTTC. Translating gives CASSLELRGQGDEQFF.